The 19 T cell receptor beta chains given below trace back to one sample, sequenced in a study of human T cells and chemical hapten exposure. As to time point: patch test 1, 2 weeks after DPC sensitization. Noted treatment: therapeutic diphenylcyclopropenone sensitization with weekly scalp DPC. Extraction of total RNA was performed on unfractionated whole blood. TCRdb reprocessed the RACE reads via MiXCR and lists one record per CDR3 protein. The data contain roughly 50,000 distinct CDR3 sequences, 11% of them singletons. Sequences were derived from whole blood, sampled in connection with sensitization to the hapten diphenylcyclopropenone (DPC). The receptors come from a woman aged 40 to 50 with alopecia areata. Some clones in this sample may be carry-over from other donors' samples.

The rearrangement links TRBV2 to TRBJ1-3; D possibly corresponds to TRBD1 (6 bases). The V gene lost 4 bases and the J gene lost 12 bases, with 13 bases spanning the gap. The V gene's germline CDR1 is SNHLY and CDR2 FYNNEI. The CDR3 runs to 12 residues. The CDR3 protein is CASSAPNRDIYF. The DNA of the CDR3 is TGTGCCAGCAGTGCCCCCAACAGGGACATATATTTT.

J is TRBJ1-1 and V is TRBV10-3, with D perhaps TRBD1 (6 bases). Looked up from germline, CDR1 is ENHRY and CDR2 is SYGVKD. The CDR3 extends over 13 amino acids. Trimming pared 8 bases from V and 4 bases from J, leaving 14 bases between. The CDR3 is CAIQQGMSTEAFF. The DNA of the CDR3 is TGTGCCATCCAACAGGGAATGAGCACTGAAGCTTTCTTT.

This clonotype occurred many times. This chain links TRBV30 with TRBJ2-2, with unresolved D. CDR3 length: 12 residues. Germline values: CDR1 GTSNPN, CDR2 SVGIG (reference sequence). Trimming shortened V by 5 bases and J by 3 bases, and 7 bases separated the two germline ends. The CDR3 sequence is CAWLPYTGELFF. The DNA for the CDR3 is TGTGCCTGGTTGCCCTACACCGGGGAGCTGTTTTTT.

The chain combines TRBV2 with TRBJ2-6; D may be TRBD1 or TRBD2 (5 bases each). Germline-derived CDR1 and CDR2 are SNHLY and FYNNEI. The ends were cut back, 4 bases at V and 8 bases at J, with 9 bases in the middle. CDR3 length: 13 amino acids. The CDR3 nucleotides are TGTGCCAGCAGTGTTGGGGGTACCAACGTCCTGACTTTC. As protein: CASSVGGTNVLTF.

V is TRBV14 and J is TRBJ2-1; a possible D gene is TRBD2 (5 bases). The CDR3 is 14 residues long. Germline CDR1 reads SGHDN; CDR2 reads FVKESK. The germline V and J ends were trimmed by 1 base and 10 bases, with 14 bases remaining between them. The CDR3 DNA follows: TGTGCCAGCAGCCAAGCAGCGGTCTACGCGGAGCAGTTCTTC. Residues: CASSQAAVYAEQFF.

This clonotype was counted many times. The chain recombines TRBV11-3 with TRBJ2-1; D unresolved. The germline V gene encodes CDR1 SGHNT and CDR2 YENEEA. V lost 0 bases and J lost 0, with 18 bases in between. There are 19 residues in the CDR3. The CDR3 coding sequence is TGTGCCAGCAGCTTAGATTGGGGATCGGAAACGAGCTCCTACAATGAGCAGTTCTTC. Translated, it gives CASSLDWGSETSSYNEQFF. Drawing the rest from reference TRBV11-3 and TRBJ2-1, the complete variable domain is EAGVVQSPRYKIIEKKQPVAFWCNPISGHNTLYWYLQNLGQGPELLIRYENEEAVDDSQLPKDRFSAERLKGVDSTLKIQPAELGDSAVYLCASSLDWGSETSSYNEQFFGPGTRLTVL.

The rearrangement joins TRBV11-2 to TRBJ2-7, with D perhaps TRBD2 (7 bases). Trimming pared 1 base from V and 3 bases from J, leaving 10 bases between. The CDR3 is made up of 14 amino acids. Per germline, CDR1 SGHAT and CDR2 FQNNGV. The DNA for the CDR3 is TGTGCCAGCAGCTTAGGAGGGGGGGGCTACGAGCAGTACTTC. Its translation: CASSLGGGGYEQYF.

In this sample, this clonotype turned up a few times. The chain employs TRBV5-1 and TRBJ1-1, with D maybe TRBD1 (5 bases). Trimming removed 6 bases at V and 5 bases at J, with 11 bases between. Germline V lookup: CDR1 SGHRS, CDR2 YFSETQ. The CDR3 length is 12 residues. For the CDR3, the DNA is TGCGCCAGCACAGGGATGAGGACTGAAGCTTTCTTT. This translates into CASTGMRTEAFF. Full variable domain (outside the CDR3, taken from reference TRBV5-1 and TRBJ1-1): KAGVTQTPRYLIKTRGQQVTLSCSPISGHRSVSWYQQTPGQGLQFLFEYFSETQRNKGNFPGRFSGRQFSNSRSEMNVSTLELGDSALYLCASTGMRTEAFFGQGTRLTVV.

This rearrangement joins TRBV28 to TRBJ2-1; 8 nucleotides agree with TRBD2. Trimming took 7 bases from V and 2 from J; bases not matched to a gene: 7. Germline V gives CDR1 MDHEN, CDR2 SYDVKM. The length of the CDR3 is 15 residues. CDR3 nucleotide sequence: TGTGCCAGCACCTCAGCGGGAGCCGCCTACAATGAGCAGTTCTTC. Translation gives CASTSAGAAYNEQFF. The full variable domain, with the rest looked up from reference TRBV28 and TRBJ2-1, is DVKVTQSSRYLVKRTGEKVFLECVQDMDHENMFWYRQDPGLGLRLIYFSYDVKMKEKGDIPEGYSVSREKKERFSLILESASTNQTSMYLCASTSAGAAYNEQFFGPGTRLTVL.

This clonotype was observed a handful of times. The chain combines TRBV11-2 with TRBJ1-1, with 8 nucleotides matching TRBD1. Per germline, CDR1 SGHAT and CDR2 FQNNGV. This CDR3 region has 14 residues. The J segment lost 6 bases and the V segment lost 2 bases, leaving 5 bases of the junction unmatched. The CDR3 DNA reads as TGTGCCAGCAGCTTAACTGAACAGGGGGCTGAAGCTTTCTTT. Amino acids: CASSLTEQGAEAFF.

This clonotype was seen more than once but under ten times. The chain combines TRBV7-2 with TRBJ2-4; D possibly corresponds to TRBD2 (6 bases). Per germline, CDR1 SGHTA and CDR2 FQGNSA. This CDR3 is 13 amino acids long. Trimming shortened V by 4 bases and J by 9 bases, and 13 bases separated the two germline ends. CDR3 DNA: TGTGCCAGCAGCTACAACGACGGGGGCATTCAGTACTTC. Its protein is CASSYNDGGIQYF.

There are many counts of this clonotype. The rearrangement uses TRBV10-1 and TRBJ2-1; 7 nucleotides line up with TRBD2. The CDR3 has 16 amino acids. Per germline, CDR1 WNHNN and CDR2 SYGVQD (reference sequence). V lost 0 bases, J lost 5 bases, and 7 bases stayed unmatched. The CDR3 here is CASSESKASGHNEQFF. The DNA for the CDR3 is TGCGCCAGCAGTGAGTCCAAGGCTAGCGGACACAATGAGCAGTTCTTC.

This clonotype was counted only a few times. The chain recombines TRBV7-9 with TRBJ2-3, with 10 bases lining up with TRBD1. V shed 5 bases, J shed 2 bases, and the junction held 4 bases outside the gene matches. The CDR3 is made up of 15 amino acids. CDR1 SEHNR and CDR2 FQNEAQ come from the germline V gene (reference sequence). CDR3 nucleotide sequence: TGTGCCAGCAGCCCGACAGGGGGCCCCACAGATACGCAGTATTTT. It translates to CASSPTGGPTDTQYF.

This clonotype occurred many times. The chain carries TRBV6-6 and TRBJ2-2, with D perhaps TRBD1 or TRBD2 (6 bases each). The CDR3 spans 15 residues. V lost 5 bases and J lost 1, with 11 bases in between. The germline CDR1 and CDR2 sequences are MNHNY and SVGAGI (reference sequence). CDR3 loop: CASSDGGQNTGELFF. The CDR3 DNA follows: TGTGCCAGCAGTGACGGGGGACAGAACACCGGGGAGCTGTTTTTT.

The chain employs TRBV28 and TRBJ1-5, with D tentatively TRBD1 (5 bases). Trimming removed 2 bases from V and 6 bases from J, with 5 bases in between. The CDR3 consists of 12 residues. The germline CDR1 and CDR2 sequences are MDHEN and SYDVKM. The CDR3 region is CASSLQGQPQHF. The CDR3 nucleotides read TGTGCCAGCAGTTTACAGGGTCAGCCCCAGCATTTT.

This clonotype was counted many times. CDR3 coding DNA: TGTGCCAGCAGCCAAACCCCCAGGGGTACTGAAGCTTTCTTT. Its protein product is CASSQTPRGTEAFF. The chain carries TRBV7-2 and TRBJ1-1, with a possible D match to TRBD1 (6 bases). CDR1 and CDR2 from the germline V gene are SGHTA and FQGNSA. This CDR3 has 14 amino acids. V shed 5 bases and J shed 5 bases, with 15 bases lying between them.

This clonotype occurred many times. The rearrangement joins TRBV18 to TRBJ1-6; tentatively, D is TRBD1 (5 bases). The length of the CDR3 is 15 residues. Germline CDR1 KGHSH, CDR2 LQKENI. The V gene lost 2 bases and the J gene lost 5 bases, with 10 bases spanning the gap. CDR3 sequence reads: CASSPGTPNNSPLHF. DNA of the CDR3: TGTGCCAGCTCACCAGGGACTCCCAATAATTCACCCCTCCACTTT.

This clonotype was detected only a few times. The V gene is TRBV11-3, the J gene TRBJ2-7, with D possibly matching TRBD1 (5 bases). The CDR3 runs 15 residues. V lost 2 bases to trimming and J lost 0 bases, with 11 bases between them. From germline, CDR1 is SGHNT and CDR2 YENEEA. CDR3 loop: CASSLKTEPSYEQYF. Here the CDR3 DNA reads TGTGCCAGCAGCTTAAAGACAGAACCCTCCTACGAGCAGTACTTC.

J is TRBJ2-7 and V is TRBV30; D may be TRBD1 or TRBD2 (6 bases each). The V gene lost 6 bases and the J gene lost 7 bases, with 19 bases spanning the gap. Germline lookup yields CDR1 GTSNPN and CDR2 SVGIG (reference sequence). The CDR3 is 13 residues long. CDR3 DNA: TGTGCCTGCCCTCTATCGGGGGCGAGGGAGCAGTACTTC. This sequence encodes CACPLSGAREQYF.